Shown below are 23 T cell receptor beta chains from a single sample sequenced in a study of Ad26.COV2.S vaccination and SARS-CoV-2 variants. TCRdb keeps only in-frame clones here, not all; method: immunoSEQ multiplex PCR. Here the sample spans under 600,000 clones, around 89% being singletons. Noted treatment: over 15 received Ad26.COV2.S at low or high dose, single or two shots; about 5 received placebo; per-sample allocation not given. The investigators took samples on day 63 after the first vaccine or placebo injection. The sequencing here drew on peripheral blood, taken in a trial of Ad26.COV2.S vaccine versus placebo. The origin of the receptors is a person between 18 and 65 years old who received the Ad26.COV2.S COVID-19 vaccine or a placebo.

The V and J genes are TRBV10-2 and TRBJ2-7; tentatively, D is TRBD1 (6 bases). The CDR3 contains 13 residues. The germline gives CDR1 WSHSY, CDR2 SAAADI. Trimming pared 2 bases from V and 3 bases from J, leaving 8 bases between. The CDR3 sequence: CASSEDRSYEQYF. In DNA, the CDR3 is TGCGCCAGCAGTGAGGACAGGAGCTACGAGCAGTACTTC.

The V gene is TRBV7-2, the J gene TRBJ2-7; D is possibly TRBD2 (5 bases). V lost 0 bases, J lost 5 bases, and 14 bases lay in between. Germline CDR1 is SGHTA and CDR2 is FQGNSA. The CDR3 runs 15 residues. The CDR3 is CASSLALGAQNEQYF. Here the CDR3 DNA reads TGTGCCAGCAGCTTAGCGCTGGGAGCGCAGAACGAGCAGTACTTC.

This chain uses TRBV2 with TRBJ1-6; no definite D call. Trimming cost V 7 bases and J 9 bases, with 10 bases left between them. Germline V CDR1 and CDR2: SNHLY, FYNNEI. This CDR3 contains 12 residues. CDR3 region: CASNIAGSPLHF. CDR3 bases: TGTGCCAGCAATATTGCGGGTTCACCCCTCCACTTT.

The CDR3 region has the DNA TGTGCCAGCAGTGAAAGAAATAGCGGAGTGAGGGGCTACGAGCAGTACTTC. It specifies CASSERNSGVRGYEQYF. This sequence joins TRBV6-1 and TRBJ2-7; tentatively, D is TRBD2 (6 bases). Germline V CDR1 and CDR2: MNHNS, SASEGT. V dropped 2 bases and J dropped 3 bases, with 20 bases sitting between them. This CDR3 is 17 amino acids long.

The chain employs TRBV11-3 and TRBJ2-7; 7 bases line up with TRBD2. CDR1 SGHNT and CDR2 YENEEA come from the germline V gene. Trimming took 0 bases from V and 4 from J; bases not matched to a gene: 21. This CDR3 has 20 residues. CDR3 loop: CASSLEGLLLGTTRPYEQYF. The CDR3 region has the DNA TGTGCCAGCAGCTTAGAGGGACTACTTCTGGGGACTACCCGGCCATACGAGCAGTACTTC.

The V and J genes are TRBV12-3 or TRBV12-4 and TRBJ1-1, with 7 bases aligning to TRBD1. V shed 5 bases, J shed 12 bases, and the junction held 12 bases outside the gene matches. The CDR3 covers 13 residues. The CDR3 region is CASSPAAVRGTFF. CDR3 nucleotides: TGTGCCAGCAGTCCGGCCGCGGTCAGGGGGACTTTCTTT.

The chain carries TRBV10-1 and TRBJ2-5, with TRBD2 identical over 7 bases. The CDR3 runs 15 residues. Germline CDR1 WNHNN, CDR2 SYGVQD (reference sequence). V gave up 5 bases and J gave up 4 bases; unmatched junction bases: 10. This chain's CDR3 is CASSWGGSLGETQYF. CDR3 DNA sequence: TGCGCCAGCAGTTGGGGAGGGAGCTTGGGAGAGACCCAGTACTTC.

This clone was counted once. This chain links TRBV5-5 with TRBJ1-6; D is perhaps TRBD1 (5 bases). Germline V gene sequence: CDR1 SGHKS, CDR2 YYEKEE (reference sequence). V was cut by 1 base and J by 3 bases, with 11 bases left in between. There are 16 residues in the CDR3. The CDR3 nucleotides are TGTGCCAGCAGCTTGAATCAGGGTGTCTATAATTCACCCCTCCACTTT. Its translation: CASSLNQGVYNSPLHF.

The chain joins TRBV6-6 to TRBJ1-3, with D perhaps matching TRBD1 (6 bases). V was pared by 2 bases and J by 8 bases, with 19 bases between. CDR1 and CDR2 from the germline V gene are MNHNY and SVGAGI (reference sequence). The CDR3 sequence is 16 residues long. CDR3 sequence: CASSYPLGGPRDTIYF. CDR3 DNA sequence: TGTGCCAGCAGTTACCCCCTGGGGGGGCCCCGGGACACCATATATTTT.

This rearrangement joins TRBV18 to TRBJ2-7, with 13 nucleotides matching TRBD2. This CDR3 spans 16 amino acids. The germline V gene encodes CDR1 KGHSH and CDR2 LQKENI. Unmatched junction bases numbered 4, after V lost 2 bases and J lost 3 bases. The CDR3 reads CASSPRGTSGNYEQYF. CDR3 nucleotides: TGTGCCAGCTCACCAAGGGGGACTAGCGGGAACTACGAGCAGTACTTC.

The V call is TRBV3-1 (or the pseudogene TRBV3-2), the J call TRBJ2-3; D not resolved. This CDR3 is 14 amino acids long. Between the trimmed V and J ends, which lost 1 base and 2 bases, there was a span of 7 bases. Germline V gene data show CDR1 as LGHDT and CDR2 as YNNKEL (reference sequence). CDR3 loop: CASSQGLNTDTQYF. Written as DNA, the CDR3 is TGTGCCAGCAGCCAAGGACTCAACACAGATACGCAGTATTTT.

The chain uses TRBV28 and TRBJ2-7; perhaps TRBD1 as D (6 bases). Trimming took 5 bases from V and 7 from J, leaving 18 bases between them. The CDR3 consists of 14 residues. Germline V lookup: CDR1 MDHEN, CDR2 SYDVKM. The CDR3 here is CASSAQQGRAEQYF. CDR3 DNA: TGTGCCAGCAGTGCACAACAGGGACGGGCGGAGCAGTACTTC.

V usage is TRBV6-2 or TRBV6-3 and J usage is TRBJ2-1; TRBD2 matches at 16 bases. J lost 7 bases, V lost 2 bases, and 5 bases had no gene match. The CDR3 has 17 residues. The germline V gene has CDR1 MNHEY and CDR2 SVGEGT. CDR3 bases: TGTGCCAGCAGTTACCCAATGGGACTAGCGGGGGGGAATGAGCAGTTCTTC. It codes for CASSYPMGLAGGNEQFF.

The rearrangement joins TRBV28 to TRBJ2-3, with TRBD1 matching 7 bases. Germline V CDR1 and CDR2: MDHEN, SYDVKM. This CDR3 contains 14 residues. The ends lost 4 bases at V and 5 bases at J; junction bases unmatched: 6. The CDR3 sequence is CASSSQGRLDTQYF. CDR3 nucleotides: TGTGCCAGCAGTTCACAGGGGCGCCTAGATACGCAGTATTTT.

The chain combines TRBV9 with TRBJ2-4; D gene unclear. The CDR3 covers 15 residues. Germline-derived CDR1 and CDR2 are SGDLS and YYNGEE. V lost 0 bases and J 3 bases, leaving 10 bases between the germline ends. The DNA for the CDR3 is TGTGCCAGCAGCGTAGGCTATGCAGACAAAAACATTCAGTACTTC. Its protein product is CASSVGYADKNIQYF. The full variable domain, in which reference TRBV9 and TRBJ2-4 provide the parts outside the CDR3, is DSGVTQTPKHLITATGQRVTLRCSPRSGDLSVYWYQQSLDQGLQFLIQYYNGEERAKGNILERFSAQQFPDLHSELNLSSLELGDSALYFCASSVGYADKNIQYFGAGTRLSVL.

The gene calls are TRBV6-5 and TRBJ2-7; 11 nucleotides line up with TRBD1. Trimming cost V 5 bases and J 4 bases; bases outside gene matches: 7. The V gene's germline CDR1 is MNHEY and CDR2 SVGAGI. This CDR3 is built from 15 residues. This CDR3 reads CASSHRTGGGYEQYF. CDR3 sequence (DNA): TGTGCCAGCAGTCACAGGACAGGGGGCGGTTACGAGCAGTACTTC.

The V and J genes are TRBV2 and TRBJ2-2; 12 bases map to TRBD1. The ends lost 10 bases at V and 0 bases at J; junction bases unmatched: 12. The CDR3 is 18 amino acids. Germline V gives CDR1 SNHLY, CDR2 FYNNEI. This CDR3 reads CATGGGTGGGPNTGELFF. The CDR3 region has the DNA TGTGCCACCGGGGGAGGGACAGGGGGCGGTCCGAACACCGGGGAGCTGTTTTTT.

The chain combines TRBV6-4 with TRBJ2-5; no clear D gene. Germline-derived CDR1 and CDR2 are MRHNA and SNTAGT. V was shortened by 3 bases and J by 5 bases, with 10 bases between the two germline ends. The CDR3 extends over 13 amino acids. This CDR3 is CASSERSGETQYF. CDR3 DNA sequence: TGTGCCAGCAGTGAACGGTCCGGTGAGACCCAGTACTTC.

The rearrangement joins TRBV12-3 or TRBV12-4 to TRBJ1-5; D is unresolved. This CDR3 is 13 amino acids long. The V and J ends lost 5 bases and 5 bases respectively, with 10 bases between them. CDR3 coding DNA: TGTGCCAGCAGTCTACAGCCGGATCAGCCCCAGCATTTT. Protein: CASSLQPDQPQHF.

The chain couples TRBV18 to TRBJ1-4, with D perhaps matching TRBD1 (5 bases). Germline V CDR1 and CDR2: KGHSH, LQKENI. Deletions cut 5 bases from V and 2 bases from J, with 12 bases between. The CDR3 contains 15 residues. CDR3 DNA sequence: TGTGCCAGCTCAATCCGCAGGGATACTAATGAAAAACTGTTTTTT. Amino acid sequence: CASSIRRDTNEKLFF.

CDR3: CASSPPSASGTETQYF. DNA for the CDR3: TGTGCCAGCAGTCCACCCTCGGCTAGCGGGACAGAGACCCAGTACTTC. This sequence joins TRBV28 and TRBJ2-5; TRBD2 agrees at 9 bases. Germline-derived CDR1 and CDR2 are MDHEN and SYDVKM. This CDR3 is built from 16 residues. After removal of 5 bases from V and 4 bases from J, the junction contained 11 bases not matched to a gene.

This clone was seen once. The CDR3 sequence: CASSLGGFGVTDTQYF. The CDR3 nucleotides read TGTGCCAGCAGCTTAGGGGGGTTCGGTGTCACAGATACGCAGTATTTT. The chain carries TRBV7-2 and TRBJ2-3; D tentatively reads TRBD1 or TRBD2 (5 bases each). Germline assignment: CDR1 SGHTA and CDR2 FQGNSA. Trimming removed 1 base from V and 2 bases from J, with 13 bases in between. The length of the CDR3 is 16 residues.

The chain uses TRBV4-1 and TRBJ2-1; D not certain. Between the trimmed V and J ends, which lost 3 bases and 13 bases, there was a span of 19 bases. The germline CDR1 and CDR2 sequences are MGHRA and YSYEKL. This CDR3 has 14 residues. The CDR3 loop is CASSHFASGRPQFF. The CDR3 DNA reads as TGCGCCAGCAGCCATTTCGCTTCGGGTCGGCCACAGTTCTTC.